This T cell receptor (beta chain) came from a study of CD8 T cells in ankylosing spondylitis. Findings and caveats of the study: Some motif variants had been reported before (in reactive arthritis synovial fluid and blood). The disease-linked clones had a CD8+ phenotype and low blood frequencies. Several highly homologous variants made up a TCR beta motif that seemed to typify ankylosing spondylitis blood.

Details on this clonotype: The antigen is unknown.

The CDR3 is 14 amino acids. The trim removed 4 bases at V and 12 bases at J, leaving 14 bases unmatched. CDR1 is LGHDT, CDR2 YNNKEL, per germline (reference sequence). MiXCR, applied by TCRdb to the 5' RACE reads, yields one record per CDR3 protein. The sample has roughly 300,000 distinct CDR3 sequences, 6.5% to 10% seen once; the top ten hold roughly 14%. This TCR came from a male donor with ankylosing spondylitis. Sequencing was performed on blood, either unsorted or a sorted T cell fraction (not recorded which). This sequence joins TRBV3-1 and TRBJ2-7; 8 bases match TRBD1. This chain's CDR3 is CASSLLGQENDWYF. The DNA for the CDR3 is TGTGCCAGCAGCCTACTGGGACAGGAGAATGATTGGTACTTC.